The TCR beta chain under discussion was sequenced for a study of T-cell reconstitution after alpha-beta-depleted transplantation in children. The authors prepared the TCRbeta library with unique molecular identifiers. TCRdb used MiXCR to reprocess the PCR reads, holding one entry per CDR3 protein. This table holds roughly 220,000 distinct CDR3 sequences, around 12% found once. This clonotype showed up many times. V dropped 5 bases and J dropped 5 bases, with 18 bases sitting between them. Germline V gene lookup returns CDR1 MNHNS and CDR2 SASEGT. The CDR3 has 15 residues. The receptor was derived from a human donor who donated a stem cell graft to a child with acute lymphoblastic leukemia. The sequencing used PBMCs from the stem cell graft donor, collected from the stem cell graft. The gene calls are TRBV6-1 and TRBJ2-5, with D perhaps matching TRBD1 or TRBD2 (5 bases each). CDR3 DNA sequence: TGTGCCAGCAGTACACTTCCGGGACCCTCCGAGACCCAGTACTTC. This sequence encodes CASSTLPGPSETQYF.